These 19 T cell receptor beta chains were all obtained from the same sample, sequenced in a study of blood T cell repertoires in COVID-19. Generated by immunoSEQ multiplex PCR, the TCRdb table keeps only in-frame clones and is missing some. Of about 120,000 clones in the sample, 85% are singletons; the top ten hold approximately 6.6%. The specimen was peripheral blood. The origin of the receptors is a man older than 75 with active or convalescent COVID-19.

This clone appeared once. V is TRBV6-2 or TRBV6-3 and J is TRBJ2-7; 11 bases align to TRBD1. The V and J ends lost 6 bases and 6 bases, in that order; junction bases with no gene match: 4. The CDR3 is 13 residues long. Germline CDR1 is MNHEY and CDR2 is SVGEGT. The CDR3 reads CASSTGTGGEQYF. CDR3 DNA: TGTGCCAGCAGCACCGGGACAGGGGGCGAGCAGTACTTC.

This clone was detected only a few times. The V call is TRBV6-5, the J call TRBJ2-3; D may be TRBD2 (5 bases). The CDR3 has 15 amino acids. Germline V lookup: CDR1 MNHEY, CDR2 SVGAGI. Trimming pared 0 bases from V and 5 bases from J, leaving 12 bases between. The CDR3 spells CASSYSILAKDTQYF. The CDR3 DNA reads as TGTGCCAGCAGTTACTCGATTCTAGCTAAAGATACGCAGTATTTT.

The V call is TRBV7-2, the J call TRBJ2-5; TRBD2 matches 7 bases. CDR1 and CDR2 from the germline V gene are SGHTA and FQGNSA. The CDR3 length is 17 residues. The V gene end was trimmed by 2 bases and the J gene end by 3 bases; junction bases not matched to a gene: 12. Here the CDR3 reads CASSLSARLAFEETQYF. Written as DNA, the CDR3 is TGTGCCAGCAGCTTATCAGCGCGACTAGCTTTCGAAGAGACCCAGTACTTC.

This chain joins TRBV10-2 and TRBJ2-3, with a possible D match to TRBD1 (5 bases). CDR1 is WSHSY, CDR2 SAAADI, per germline. This CDR3 has 16 amino acids. Trimming took 3 bases from V and 4 from J, leaving 17 bases between them. The CDR3 nucleotides are TGCGCCAGCAGTGAACCCCCGACAGTGAGACCAGATACGCAGTATTTT. It specifies CASSEPPTVRPDTQYF.

This clone was detected only once. J is TRBJ1-3 and V is TRBV5-1, with D hard to call. Trimming shortened V by 1 base and J by 8 bases, and 7 bases separated the two germline ends. CDR1 is SGHRS, CDR2 YFSETQ, per germline. The CDR3 extends over 12 amino acids. The CDR3 sequence is CASSLNFDTIYF. In DNA, the CDR3 is TGCGCCAGCAGCTTGAACTTCGACACCATATATTTT.

Note on this clone: Likely a read error: the CDR3 ends without its conserved phenylalanine or tryptophan. The chain links TRBV6-2 or TRBV6-3 to TRBJ1-1; 11 nucleotides align to TRBD1. From germline, CDR1 is MNHEY and CDR2 SVGEGT. The CDR3 length is 14 residues. J gave up 10 bases and V 5 bases, and 9 bases lay outside the gene matches. Here the CDR3 DNA reads TGTGCCAGCAGTAACCGGGACAGGGGGTCTCGAGCTTTCCTT. It is translated as CASSNRDRGSRAFL.

The chain links TRBV6-2 or TRBV6-3 to TRBJ1-5, with 7 bases matching TRBD1. Germline assignment: CDR1 MNHEY and CDR2 SVGEGT. The length of the CDR3 is 15 residues. V lost 5 bases to trimming and J lost 0 bases; unmatched junction nucleotides: 4. The CDR3 protein is CASSPTGVSNQPQHF. Written as DNA, the CDR3 is TGTGCCAGCAGTCCCACAGGGGTTAGCAATCAGCCCCAGCATTTT.

J is TRBJ2-7 and V is TRBV7-7; D is ambiguous. From germline, CDR1 is SSHAT and CDR2 FNYEAQ (reference sequence). CDR3 length: 16 amino acids. Between the trimmed V and J ends, which lost 7 bases and 2 bases, there was a span of 21 bases. CDR3 in amino acids: CASKTPPRPGPYEQYF. In DNA, the CDR3 is TGTGCCAGCAAAACCCCACCCCGACCAGGTCCCTACGAGCAGTACTTC. The full variable domain, in which reference TRBV7-7 and TRBJ2-7 provide the parts outside the CDR3, is GAGVSQSPRYKVTKRGQDVTLRCDPISSHATLYWYQQALGQGPEFLTYFNYEAQPDKSGLPSDRFSAERPEGSISTLTIQRTEQRDSAMYRCASKTPPRPGPYEQYFGPGTRLTVT.

This clone was picked up a small number of times. The rearrangement joins TRBV19 to TRBJ1-2; possibly TRBD1 for D (6 bases). Trimming removed 0 bases from V and 2 bases from J, with 7 bases in between. Germline assignment: CDR1 LNHDA and CDR2 SQIVND (reference sequence). The CDR3 covers 14 residues. The CDR3 spells CASSIDTGNYGYTF. The CDR3 DNA reads as TGTGCCAGTAGTATAGATACAGGGAACTATGGCTACACCTTC.

This clone has a handful of counts. V gene TRBV9 combines with J gene TRBJ2-1; no firm D call. V lost 2 bases to trimming and J lost 0 bases, with 9 bases between them. The CDR3 totals 15 residues. Germline V gene sequence: CDR1 SGDLS, CDR2 YYNGEE. CDR3 protein: CASSVRDISYNEQFF. CDR3 sequence (DNA): TGTGCCAGCAGCGTTCGCGATATCTCCTACAATGAGCAGTTCTTC.

The chain recombines TRBV5-1 with TRBJ1-3, with D unclear. The CDR3 runs 14 residues. Trimming cost V 4 bases and J 0 bases, with 8 bases left between them. Germline V gives CDR1 SGHRS, CDR2 YFSETQ. The CDR3 protein is CASSPVTSGNTIYF. In DNA form, the CDR3 reads TGCGCCAGCAGCCCGGTTACCTCTGGAAACACCATATATTTT.

This clone came up once. J is TRBJ1-1 and V is TRBV7-2, with 8 bases identical to TRBD1. Trimming at V came to 6 bases and at J to 4 bases, leaving 10 bases not matched to a gene. Germline CDR1 and CDR2: SGHTA and FQGNSA. There are 15 residues in the CDR3. The CDR3 is CASSTTITGGTEAFF. The CDR3 DNA reads TGTGCCAGCAGTACCACAATAACAGGGGGCACTGAAGCTTTCTTT.

CDR3 sequence (DNA): TGTGCCAGCATTTTAAGGCCCGCGGCGTATCAGCCCCAGCATTTT. This sequence encodes CASILRPAAYQPQHF. The chain carries TRBV6-5 and TRBJ1-5; no reliable D call. Germline V gene lookup returns CDR1 MNHEY and CDR2 SVGAGI. V was trimmed by 7 bases and J by 5 bases, leaving 18 bases between them. The CDR3 is 15 residues long.

CDR3: CAVQGSSNYGYTF. The CDR3, as DNA: TGTGCCGTACAGGGGAGCTCTAACTATGGCTACACCTTC. This chain links TRBV24-1 with TRBJ1-2, with 7 bases that match TRBD1. The germline V gene has CDR1 KGHDR and CDR2 SFDVKD. This CDR3 has 13 residues. The V and J ends lost 12 bases and 0 bases, in that order; junction bases with no gene match: 6.

The chain couples TRBV7-3 to TRBJ2-2; 10 positions match TRBD2. The CDR3 totals 17 residues. J lost 5 bases, V lost 1 base, and 7 bases had no gene match. Germline CDR1 reads SGHTA; CDR2 reads FQGTGA. The CDR3 reads CASSLRLAGDSTGELFF. Written as DNA, the CDR3 is TGTGCCAGCAGCTTAAGGCTAGCGGGAGATAGTACCGGGGAGCTGTTTTTT.

The rearrangement joins TRBV24-1 to TRBJ2-1; 7 positions match TRBD2. Unmatched junction bases numbered 4, after V lost 3 bases and J lost 6 bases. The CDR3 contains 14 residues. Germline V gene sequence: CDR1 KGHDR, CDR2 SFDVKD. The CDR3 protein is CATSDSASGNEQFF. CDR3 nucleotides: TGTGCCACCAGTGATAGCGCTAGCGGCAATGAGCAGTTCTTC.

The chain employs TRBV28 and TRBJ1-4, with 7 bases fitting TRBD1. This CDR3 contains 17 residues. V trimming: 6 bases; J trimming: 4 bases; junction bases outside the gene matches: 14. CDR1 is MDHEN, CDR2 SYDVKM, per germline. CDR3 protein: CASSHSAQGQFNEKLFF. CDR3 nucleotide sequence: TGTGCCAGCAGCCACTCCGCCCAGGGACAGTTTAATGAAAAACTGTTTTTT. The whole variable domain, remainder taken from reference TRBV28 and TRBJ1-4, is DVKVTQSSRYLVKRTGEKVFLECVQDMDHENMFWYRQDPGLGLRLIYFSYDVKMKEKGDIPEGYSVSREKKERFSLILESASTNQTSMYLCASSHSAQGQFNEKLFFGSGTQLSVL.

The rearrangement joins TRBV18 to TRBJ2-5; D gene ambiguous. CDR3 size: 12 residues. Germline CDR1 KGHSH, CDR2 LQKENI. The ends were cut back, 3 bases at V and 4 bases at J, with 6 bases in the middle. The DNA for the CDR3 is TGTGCCAGCTCACCGCGAGGAGAGACCCAGTACTTC. This sequence encodes CASSPRGETQYF.

The chain couples TRBV3-1 (or the pseudogene TRBV3-2) to TRBJ2-5; 8 bases fit TRBD1. The CDR3 has 15 residues. Germline V gives CDR1 LGHDT, CDR2 YNNKEL (reference sequence). V was clipped by 1 base and J by 4 bases; unmatched bases: 5. Here the CDR3 DNA reads TGTGCCAGCAGCCAAGCGCCAGGGGGCGCAGAGACCCAGTACTTC. It specifies CASSQAPGGAETQYF.